Listed below are T cell receptor beta chains from one sample, sequenced in a study of T cell responses to AZD1222 COVID-19 vaccine. TCRdb keeps only in-frame clones here, not all; method: immunoSEQ multiplex PCR. The sample includes some 150,000 clones, 75% to 95% of them seen just once. The source was peripheral blood, collected on day 0 of MenACWY control vaccination. The receptors originated from an adult in good health. CDR3s include the opening cysteine and the closing phenylalanine or tryptophan. A D gene is named only where the DNA matches it firmly. Size is stated for part of the rows, as once, few or many counts, or as a class when the clone is expanded.

v_call	clone_size	d_call	j_call	cdr3_aa	cdr3_nt
TRBV18	once	TRBD1	TRBJ1-1	CASSPNQGAYTEAFF	TGTGCCAGCTCACCAAACCAGGGGGCATACACTGAAGCTTTCTTT
TRBV10-1	.	.	TRBJ2-1	CASSDPLIGHNEQFF	TGCGCCAGCAGTGATCCACTCATCGGGCACAATGAGCAGTTCTTC
TRBV6-5	.	.	TRBJ1-1	CASSVAGLGTEAFF	TGTGCCAGCAGCGTCGCGGGGCTGGGCACTGAAGCTTTCTTT
TRBV2	.	.	TRBJ1-4	CASSYREKLFF	TGTGCCAGCAGTTACAGGGAAAAACTGTTTTTT
TRBV5-4	.	.	TRBJ2-3	CASSYLSGEDTQYF	TGTGCCAGCAGCTACTTAAGCGGAGAAGATACGCAGTATTTT
TRBV11-2	few	.	TRBJ2-2	CVGGTLNTGELFF	TGTGTAGGAGGGACACTGAACACCGGGGAGCTGTTTTTT
TRBV27	.	.	TRBJ2-7	CASSLRPGFSYEQYF	TGTGCCAGCAGTTTAAGACCAGGTTTCTCCTACGAGCAGTACTTC
TRBV24-1	once	.	TRBJ1-1	CATSGGAGTEAFF	TGTGCCACCTCTGGAGGGGCCGGGACTGAAGCTTTCTTT
TRBV3-1/TRBV3-2	once	TRBD1	TRBJ1-1	CASSLQGVTEAFF	TGTGCCAGCAGTCTACAGGGGGTGACTGAAGCTTTCTTT
TRBV28	.	TRBD1	TRBJ1-1	CASSRMGQGGATEAFF	TGTGCCAGCAGTAGAATGGGACAGGGGGGTGCTACTGAAGCTTTCTTT
TRBV5-1	.	.	TRBJ1-6	CASSLGGPLHF	TGCGCCAGCAGCTTGGGTGGGCCCCTCCACTTT
TRBV5-1	.	.	TRBJ2-7	CASSLGGAEQYF	TGCGCCAGCAGCTTGGGTGGGGCCGAGCAGTACTTC
TRBV30	.	.	TRBJ2-2	CAWSVHVNGELFF	TGTGCCTGGAGTGTACACGTCAACGGGGAGCTGTTTTTT
TRBV7-2	.	TRBD1	TRBJ2-1	CASSSDRGSYNEQFF	TGTGCCAGCAGCTCCGACAGGGGCTCCTACAATGAGCAGTTCTTC
TRBV29-1	.	TRBD2	TRBJ2-1	CSTGLAGYNEQFF	TGCAGCACCGGACTAGCCGGATACAATGAGCAGTTCTTC
TRBV11-2	.	.	TRBJ2-7	CASSPSPAGYEQYF	TGTGCCAGCAGCCCCAGCCCCGCTGGGTACGAGCAGTACTTC
TRBV19	.	TRBD2	TRBJ2-3	CASSGGGTDTQYF	TGTGCCAGTAGCGGGGGGGGCACAGATACGCAGTATTTT
TRBV6-1	.	.	TRBJ2-1	CASSERFDRATIF	TGTGCCAGCAGTGAAAGGTTTGACAGAGCAACGATCTTC
TRBV5-1	.	TRBD1	TRBJ2-1	CATRQGASNEQFF	TGCGCCACTCGACAGGGGGCGAGCAATGAGCAGTTCTTC
TRBV5-1	.	.	TRBJ1-2	CASSLGRPPGYTF	TGCGCCAGCAGCTTGGGTCGGCCGCCTGGCTACACCTTC
TRBV10-2	.	TRBD1	TRBJ1-5	CASSWTGTNQPQHF	TGCGCCAGCAGCTGGACAGGGACTAATCAGCCCCAGCATTTT
TRBV18	.	.	TRBJ1-5	CASSPGIGNQPQHF	TGTGCCAGCTCACCAGGGATAGGCAATCAGCCCCAGCATTTT
TRBV20-1	once	.	TRBJ2-5	CSASSVAQETQYF	TGCAGTGCTAGTTCGGTAGCTCAAGAGACCCAGTACTTC
TRBV19	.	.	TRBJ2-7	CASSMGRSYEQYF	TGTGCCAGTAGTATGGGGCGTTCCTACGAGCAGTACTTC
TRBV5-4	.	.	TRBJ1-3	CASSLQGGNTIYF	TGTGCCAGCAGCCTCCAGGGTGGAAACACCATATATTTT
TRBV4-1	.	.	TRBJ2-7	CASSQAEPRQGGEQYF	TGCGCCAGCAGCCAAGCGGAACCTAGGCAGGGGGGGGAGCAGTACTTC
TRBV5-1	once	.	TRBJ1-3	CASSAGTGNTIYF	TGCGCCAGCAGCGCCGGGACAGGAAACACCATATATTTT
TRBV19	.	.	TRBJ2-1	CASSFSRAGIYNEQFF	TGTGCCAGTAGTTTCTCCAGGGCGGGGATCTACAATGAGCAGTTCTTC
TRBV27	.	TRBD1	TRBJ1-2	CASSFGQGGYTF	TGTGCCAGCAGTTTCGGACAGGGCGGCTACACCTTC
TRBV3-1/TRBV3-2	.	.	TRBJ1-1	CASSQGVQRSMNTEAFF	TGTGCCAGCAGCCAAGGGGTACAACGGAGCATGAACACTGAAGCTTTCTTT
TRBV28	.	.	TRBJ2-6	CASSFMAYSGANVLTF	TGTGCCAGCAGTTTTATGGCTTACTCTGGGGCCAACGTCCTGACTTTC
TRBV6-5	.	.	TRBJ2-7	CASSYREGAGEQYF	TGTGCCAGCAGTTACAGGGAGGGGGCGGGGGAGCAGTACTTC
TRBV11-2	.	TRBD1	TRBJ2-7	CASSPGQGRQQYF	TGTGCCAGCAGCCCTGGACAGGGGCGGCAGCAGTACTTC
TRBV14	.	TRBD2	TRBJ2-3	CASRLAGTSTDTQYF	TGTGCCAGCAGACTAGCGGGGACTAGCACAGATACGCAGTATTTT
TRBV27	.	TRBD2	TRBJ2-3	CASSLDLAGDTQYF	TGTGCCAGCAGTTTAGATCTAGCGGGGGATACGCAGTATTTT
TRBV28	.	.	TRBJ2-3	CASSWADTQYF	TGTGCCAGCAGTTGGGCAGATACGCAGTATTTT
TRBV18	.	.	TRBJ1-5	CASSPPGGNEQPQHF	TGTGCCAGCTCACCACCGGGGGGGAATGAGCAGCCCCAGCATTTT
TRBV5-1	.	TRBD1	TRBJ2-1	CASSFGDRAHNEQFF	TGCGCCAGCAGCTTTGGGGACAGGGCCCATAATGAGCAGTTCTTC
TRBV6-5	.	.	TRBJ2-2	CASSKRGPLTGELFF	TGTGCCAGCAGCAAGAGGGGCCCACTCACCGGGGAGCTGTTTTTT
TRBV7-8	few	TRBD1	TRBJ2-7	CASSPTGQGFYEQYF	TGTGCCAGCAGCCCCACGGGACAGGGTTTCTACGAGCAGTACTTC
TRBV5-4	.	.	TRBJ2-2	CASTEGGALWTGELFF	TGTGCCAGCACCGAGGGGGGGGCGCTTTGGACCGGGGAGCTGTTTTTT
TRBV6-5	.	.	TRBJ2-3	CATLRGDTQYF	TGTGCCACCTTAAGAGGGGATACGCAGTATTTT
TRBV6-5	.	TRBD1	TRBJ2-7	CASSRTRDRGYEQYF	TGTGCCAGCAGTCGAACACGGGACAGAGGCTACGAGCAGTACTTC
TRBV5-1	few	TRBD1	TRBJ1-1	CASSLEGQGATEAFF	TGCGCCAGCAGCTTGGAAGGACAGGGGGCGACTGAAGCTTTCTTT
TRBV7-9	.	.	TRBJ1-1	CASSLRSNTEAFF	TGTGCCAGCAGCCTACGGTCGAACACTGAAGCTTTCTTT
TRBV7-2	.	.	TRBJ2-7	CASSLARSVTSSYEQYF	TGTGCCAGCAGCTTAGCGCGTTCTGTTACCAGCTCCTACGAGCAGTACTTC
TRBV2	.	.	TRBJ2-5	CASSEAPQMETQYF	TGTGCCAGCAGTGAGGCTCCGCAGATGGAGACCCAGTACTTC
TRBV7-8	.	.	TRBJ1-1	CASSPHGREAFF	TGTGCCAGCAGCCCGCATGGCCGTGAAGCTTTCTTT
TRBV28	.	.	TRBJ1-3	CASSLFGGGNTIYF	TGTGCCAGCAGTTTATTTGGGGGAGGAAACACCATATATTTT
TRBV6-2/TRBV6-3	.	.	TRBJ2-1	CASSYRLSSYNEQFF	TGTGCCAGCAGTTATCGTCTGAGCTCCTACAATGAGCAGTTCTTC
TRBV4-1	once	.	TRBJ1-1	CASTLGGNTEAFF	TGCGCCAGCACCCTAGGAGGGAACACTGAAGCTTTCTTT
TRBV11-2	.	TRBD2	TRBJ2-3	CASSPGLAGGTDTQYF	TGTGCCAGCAGCCCCGGACTAGCGGGAGGCACAGATACGCAGTATTTT
TRBV6-4	.	TRBD1	TRBJ1-5	CASSDQGGNQPQHF	TGTGCCAGCAGTGATCAGGGGGGCAATCAGCCCCAGCATTTT